Listed here is a single TCR beta chain. The antigen is undetermined. Looked up from germline, CDR1 is MDHEN and CDR2 is SYDVKM. Trimming cost V 6 bases and J 4 bases, with 15 bases left between them. There are 15 residues in the CDR3. The data belong to a study of OX40 agonist ivuxolimab in advanced cancers. Background on the study: Patients were treated with ivuxolimab, an agonistic anti-OX40 (CD134) antibody.

Generated by immunoSEQ multiplex PCR, the TCRdb table keeps only in-frame clones and is missing some. The repertoire holds more than 60,000 clones, about nine tenths seen once, with 0.3% to 0.4% in the top ten. General observations from the study: Expanded peripheral T cell antigen specificity was not determined.

The origin of this receptor is an adult with an advanced solid tumor such as melanoma, head and neck, liver or kidney cancer. The sequencing used CD4+ or CD8+ T cells sorted from blood, collected in a trial of the OX40 agonist ivuxolimab. The genes are TRBV28 and TRBJ2-2, with a possible D match to TRBD1 (6 bases). In nucleotides, the CDR3 is TGTGCCAGCAGAACCGGACAGTTGCGCACCGGGGAGCTGTTTTTT. This codes for CASRTGQLRTGELFF.